Shown below are 3 T cell receptor beta chains from a single sample sequenced in a study of cytomegalovirus exposure and HLA in healthy donors. The primer mix had 60 Vbeta and 13 Jbeta primers. Sequencing was performed with immunoSEQ multiplex PCR; in TCRdb, only in-frame clones are kept and a portion is missing. The sample holds about 130,000 clones, roughly 81% seen once. Sequenced: PBMCs. The receptors derive from a woman aged 25 to 39 in good health and CMV-seronegative.

This rearrangement joins TRBV4-2 to TRBJ2-1, with D tentatively TRBD1 (5 bases). V was clipped by 1 base and J by 0 bases, with 10 bases between them. The germline CDR1 and CDR2 sequences are LGHNA and YNFKEQ. CDR3 length equals 16 residues. The CDR3 is CASSQVGQGSYNEQFF. Written as DNA, the CDR3 is TGTGCCAGCAGCCAAGTGGGGCAGGGCTCCTACAATGAGCAGTTCTTC.

This chain connects TRBV5-4 to TRBJ2-7; 10 positions match TRBD2. From germline, CDR1 is SGHNT and CDR2 YYREEE (reference sequence). This CDR3 is 14 amino acids long. Losses at the gene ends were 4 bases for V and 6 bases for J; bases not matched to a gene: 7. In DNA form, the CDR3 reads TGTGCCAGCAGCCTCGGGACTAGCGTATTCGAGCAGTACTTC. It encodes CASSLGTSVFEQYF.

This chain joins TRBV7-9 and TRBJ2-1; possibly TRBD2 for D (5 bases). The CDR3 contains 14 residues. Germline-derived CDR1 and CDR2 are SEHNR and FQNEAQ (reference sequence). Trimming removed 4 bases at V and 6 bases at J, with 13 bases between. CDR3 sequence reads: CASSSTTSFNEQFF. CDR3 DNA sequence: TGTGCCAGCAGCTCAACCACTAGTTTCAATGAGCAGTTCTTC.